Described below is a single T cell receptor beta chain sequence and its context. In germline, CDR1 is LGHNA, CDR2 YNFKEQ. J gave up 6 bases and V 3 bases, and 12 bases lay outside the gene matches. The CDR3 spans 19 residues. The record originates from a study of shared clonotypes between healthy human individuals. An even split of each subset's genomic DNA across several immunoSEQ plates was performed. Unsorted PBMC replicate PCRs used about 280 ng DNA, 30,000 to 35,000 T cell genomes. Generated by immunoSEQ multiplex PCR, the TCRdb table keeps only in-frame clones and is missing some. Among about 490,000 clones listed, 60% to 85% were seen once.

This chain links TRBV4-2 with TRBJ2-2; 14 nucleotides match TRBD2. This sequence was found in a woman aged 35 to 49 in good health. Some clones in this sample may be carry-over from other donors' samples. Material for sequencing was PBMCs. DNA of the CDR3: TGTGCCAGCAGCCAGTCCGGGACTAGCGGGAGAGGGGGGGCCGGGGAGCTGTTTTTT. This encodes CASSQSGTSGRGGAGELFF.